This record covers a single T cell receptor beta chain. What it recognizes is unknown. These data are taken from a study of identical twins. General study findings and limits: Cord blood's abundant beta clonotypes had fewer insertions, unlike memory repertoires.

Via MiXCR, TCRdb re-called the 5' RACE reads, giving one row per CDR3 protein. The table includes some 900,000 distinct CDR3 sequences, 9% to 15% detected once. The CDR3 is made up of 15 amino acids. Trimming stripped 0 bases from V and 3 bases from J, with 13 bases between. Germline-derived CDR1 and CDR2 are SGDLS and YYNGEE. This sample also belongs to another study, concerning yellow fever vaccine responses in identical twins.

The V and J genes are TRBV9 and TRBJ2-7; D is unresolved. This clonotype was obtained from a woman aged 18-29 years in good health. Sequenced sample: PBMCs. This CDR3 is CASSVGAARYYEQYF. The CDR3 DNA is TGTGCCAGCAGCGTAGGGGCGGCACGGTACTACGAGCAGTACTTC.